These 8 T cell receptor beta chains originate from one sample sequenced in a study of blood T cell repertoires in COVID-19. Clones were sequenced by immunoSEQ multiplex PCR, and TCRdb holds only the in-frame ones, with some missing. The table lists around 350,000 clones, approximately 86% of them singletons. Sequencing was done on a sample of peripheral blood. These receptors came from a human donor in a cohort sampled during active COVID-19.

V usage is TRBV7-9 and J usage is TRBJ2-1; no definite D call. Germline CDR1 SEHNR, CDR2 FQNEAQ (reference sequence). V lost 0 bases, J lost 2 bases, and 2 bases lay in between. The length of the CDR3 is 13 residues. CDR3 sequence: CASSLAAYNEQFF. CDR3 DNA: TGTGCCAGCAGCTTAGCCGCCTACAATGAGCAGTTCTTC.

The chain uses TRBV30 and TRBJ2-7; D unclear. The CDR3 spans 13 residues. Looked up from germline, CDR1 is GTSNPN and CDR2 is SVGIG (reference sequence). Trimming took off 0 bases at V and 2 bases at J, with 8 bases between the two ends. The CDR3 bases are TGTGCCTGGAGTGTAAGACTGACCTACGAGCAGTACTTC. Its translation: CAWSVRLTYEQYF.

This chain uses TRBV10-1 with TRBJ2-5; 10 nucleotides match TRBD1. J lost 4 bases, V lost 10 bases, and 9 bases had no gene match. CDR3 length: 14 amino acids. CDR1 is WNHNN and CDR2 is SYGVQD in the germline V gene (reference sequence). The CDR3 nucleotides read TGCGCCAACGCGACAGGGGGCCTAGGAGAGACCCAGTACTTC. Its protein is CANATGGLGETQYF.

CDR3 amino acids: CASSISVTYYEQYF. Written as DNA, the CDR3 is TGTGCCAGTAGTATTTCTGTCACCTACTACGAGCAGTACTTC. The chain couples TRBV19 to TRBJ2-7, with unresolved D. Germline loops: CDR1 LNHDA, CDR2 SQIVND (reference sequence). This CDR3 contains 14 residues. Trimming cost V 3 bases and J 3 bases, with 12 bases left between them.

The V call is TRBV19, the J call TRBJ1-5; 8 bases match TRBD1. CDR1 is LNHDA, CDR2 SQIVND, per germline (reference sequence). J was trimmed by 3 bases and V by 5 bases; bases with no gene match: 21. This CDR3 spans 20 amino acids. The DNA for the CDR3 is TGTGCCAGTAGTCCCCAACCCCGGGACAGGTTGATTTCAATCAATCAGCCCCAGCATTTT. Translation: CASSPQPRDRLISINQPQHF. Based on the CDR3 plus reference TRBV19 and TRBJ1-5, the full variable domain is DGGITQSPKYLFRKEGQNVTLSCEQNLNHDAMYWYRQDPGQGLRLIYYSQIVNDFQKGDIAEGYSVSREKKESFPLTVTSAQKNPTAFYLCASSPQPRDRLISINQPQHFGDGTRLSIL.

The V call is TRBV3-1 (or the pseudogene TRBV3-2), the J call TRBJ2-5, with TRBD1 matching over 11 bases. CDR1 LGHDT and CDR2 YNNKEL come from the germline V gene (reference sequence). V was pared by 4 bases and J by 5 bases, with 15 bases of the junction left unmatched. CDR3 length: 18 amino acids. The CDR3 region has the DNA TGTGCCAGCAGCCCCCAGGGGGACAGGGGGTCAATGAGGGAGACCCAGTACTTC. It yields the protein CASSPQGDRGSMRETQYF.

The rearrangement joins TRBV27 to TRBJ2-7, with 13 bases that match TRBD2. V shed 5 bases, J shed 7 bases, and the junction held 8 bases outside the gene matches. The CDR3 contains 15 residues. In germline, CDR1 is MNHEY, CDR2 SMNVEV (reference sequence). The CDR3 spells CASSPGTSGAAEQYF. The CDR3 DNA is TGTGCCAGCAGTCCGGGGACTAGCGGGGCCGCGGAGCAGTACTTC.

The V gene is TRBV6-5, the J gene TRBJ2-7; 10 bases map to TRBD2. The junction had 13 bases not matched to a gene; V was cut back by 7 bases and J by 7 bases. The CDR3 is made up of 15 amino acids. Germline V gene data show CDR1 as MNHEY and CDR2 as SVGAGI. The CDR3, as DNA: TGTGCCAGCAATCCCTTTAATCCTAGCGGGAGAGAGCAGTACTTC. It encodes CASNPFNPSGREQYF.